The clone carrying this T cell receptor (beta chain) was found a few times. This specimen belongs to a study of blood T cell repertoires in COVID-19. Study summary: The origin of the acute and convalescent COVID-19 samples was the United States, Italy and Spain. T cells, B-cell-depleted T cells, or PBMCs provided the cDNA or gDNA that served as material.

In the original analysis: Amplification with reference gene primers provided the estimates of nucleated cell counts. Libraries were prepared by immunoSEQ multiplex PCR; TCRdb keeps only in-frame clonotypes and omits some of them. V, J and clone size are those of that table, while D and trimming were read from the DNA. The sample includes about 210,000 clones, about 86% of them seen just once. The CDR3 is 12 amino acids. The V gene lost 10 bases and the J gene lost 4 bases, with 12 bases spanning the gap. Germline assignment: CDR1 LNHDA and CDR2 SQIVND (reference sequence). The sequence was obtained from a man in his fifties or sixties with active or convalescent COVID-19. The chain uses TRBV19 and TRBJ2-3, with D tentatively TRBD2 (6 bases). Material: peripheral blood. DNA for the CDR3: TGTGCCACCTCGTGGGGGGCAGATACGCAGTATTTT. It is translated as CATSWGADTQYF.